This is a list of T cell receptor beta chains from one sample in a study of blood T cells in healthy people across ages. TCRdb reprocessed the 5' RACE reads via MiXCR and lists one record per CDR3 protein. This table holds approximately 600,000 distinct CDR3 sequences, 58% found once. The sequenced material came from blood. The receptors were sampled from a man aged 55 to 69 in good health. CDR3s include the opening cysteine and the closing phenylalanine or tryptophan. Each record gives: D gene, V gene, clone size, J gene, CDR3 protein, CDR3 DNA. A D gene is named only where the DNA matches it firmly. Size values are once, few and many counts, or a class for expanded clones, and some rows have none.

d_gene: .
v_gene: TRBV5-1
abundance: .
j_gene: TRBJ2-3
CDR3aa: CASSPRPLGTDTQYF
CDR3nt: TGCGCCAGCAGTCCACGGCCTCTGGGCACAGATACGCAGTATTTT

d_gene: .
v_gene: TRBV5-1
abundance: .
j_gene: TRBJ1-2
CDR3aa: CASSVNWGHYGYTF
CDR3nt: TGCGCCAGCAGCGTGAATTGGGGCCACTATGGCTACACCTTC

d_gene: .
v_gene: TRBV5-1
abundance: few
j_gene: TRBJ2-5
CDR3aa: CASSSGDQKKETQYF
CDR3nt: TGCGCCAGCAGCTCGGGGGATCAGAAAAAAGAGACCCAGTACTTC

d_gene: .
v_gene: TRBV12-3/TRBV12-4
abundance: few
j_gene: TRBJ2-3
CDR3aa: CASSLFGGSTDTQYF
CDR3nt: TGTGCCAGCAGTTTATTTGGGGGAAGCACAGATACGCAGTATTTT

d_gene: TRBD1
v_gene: TRBV7-9
abundance: .
j_gene: TRBJ2-7
CDR3aa: CASRGSGGRNEQYF
CDR3nt: TGTGCCAGCAGGGGTTCAGGGGGTCGGAACGAGCAGTACTTC

d_gene: .
v_gene: TRBV5-1
abundance: few
j_gene: TRBJ2-4
CDR3aa: CASSVSQGGNIQYF
CDR3nt: TGCGCCAGCAGCGTTTCACAGGGAGGAAACATTCAGTACTTC

d_gene: .
v_gene: TRBV12-3/TRBV12-4
abundance: .
j_gene: TRBJ1-4
CDR3aa: CASSQVIAAKLFF
CDR3nt: TGTGCCAGCAGCCAGGTTATTGCCGCCAAACTGTTTTTT

d_gene: TRBD2
v_gene: TRBV20-1
abundance: .
j_gene: TRBJ2-1
CDR3aa: CSAPSGGHNEQFF
CDR3nt: TGCAGTGCCCCTAGCGGGGGGCACAATGAGCAGTTCTTC

d_gene: TRBD2
v_gene: TRBV18
abundance: .
j_gene: TRBJ2-7
CDR3aa: CASSPRLAGFSYEQYF
CDR3nt: TGTGCCAGCTCACCAAGACTAGCGGGGTTCTCCTACGAGCAGTACTTC

d_gene: .
v_gene: TRBV5-4
abundance: .
j_gene: TRBJ2-5
CDR3aa: CASSSRGTKETQYF
CDR3nt: TGTGCCAGCAGCTCAAGGGGGACAAAGGAGACCCAGTACTTC

d_gene: .
v_gene: TRBV7-2
abundance: many
j_gene: TRBJ2-1
CDR3aa: CASSLLWGEQFF
CDR3nt: TGTGCCAGCAGCTTATTGTGGGGTGAGCAGTTCTTC

d_gene: .
v_gene: TRBV11-3
abundance: .
j_gene: TRBJ1-2
CDR3aa: CASSLGRHNYGYTF
CDR3nt: TGTGCCAGCAGTCTCGGGAGACACAACTATGGCTACACCTTC

d_gene: .
v_gene: TRBV5-1
abundance: few
j_gene: TRBJ2-5
CDR3aa: CASSLGGGPNWEETQYF
CDR3nt: TGCGCCAGCAGCTTAGGTGGGGGCCCAAATTGGGAAGAGACCCAGTACTTC

d_gene: .
v_gene: TRBV4-1
abundance: .
j_gene: TRBJ2-5
CDR3aa: CASSQDNNLETQYF
CDR3nt: TGCGCCAGCAGCCAAGACAACAATCTAGAGACCCAGTACTTC

d_gene: TRBD1
v_gene: TRBV12-3/TRBV12-4
abundance: few
j_gene: TRBJ2-1
CDR3aa: CASSLAQGAWNEQFF
CDR3nt: TGTGCCAGCAGTTTAGCCCAGGGGGCATGGAATGAGCAGTTCTTC

d_gene: .
v_gene: TRBV11-3
abundance: .
j_gene: TRBJ2-1
CDR3aa: CASSLDQGDEQFF
CDR3nt: TGTGCCAGCAGCTTAGATCAGGGAGATGAGCAGTTCTTC

d_gene: .
v_gene: TRBV19
abundance: .
j_gene: TRBJ2-5
CDR3aa: CASKGGGAQDRTQYF
CDR3nt: TGTGCCAGTAAGGGAGGGGGGGCGCAGGATCGGACCCAGTACTTC

d_gene: .
v_gene: TRBV7-9
abundance: .
j_gene: TRBJ2-3
CDR3aa: CASVGVAFTDTQYF
CDR3nt: TGTGCCAGCGTAGGGGTGGCTTTCACAGATACGCAGTATTTT

d_gene: TRBD1
v_gene: TRBV15
abundance: .
j_gene: TRBJ2-1
CDR3aa: CATSRDRTGYNEQFF
CDR3nt: TGTGCCACCAGCAGAGATCGGACAGGATACAATGAGCAGTTCTTC

d_gene: TRBD2
v_gene: TRBV20-1
abundance: few
j_gene: TRBJ2-3
CDR3aa: CSARPLGTSGTDTQYF
CDR3nt: TGCAGTGCTAGACCACTCGGGACTAGCGGCACAGATACGCAGTATTTT

d_gene: TRBD1
v_gene: TRBV11-2
abundance: .
j_gene: TRBJ1-1
CDR3aa: CASSTPARGPNTEAFF
CDR3nt: TGTGCCAGCAGCACCCCGGCCAGGGGGCCGAACACTGAAGCTTTCTTT

d_gene: .
v_gene: TRBV5-5
abundance: few
j_gene: TRBJ2-1
CDR3aa: CASSLRQSSYNEQFF
CDR3nt: TGTGCCAGCAGCTTGCGACAGAGCTCCTACAATGAGCAGTTCTTC

d_gene: .
v_gene: TRBV6-1
abundance: few
j_gene: TRBJ2-3
CDR3aa: CASSEGGFTDTQYF
CDR3nt: TGTGCCAGCAGTGAGGGCGGCTTCACAGATACGCAGTATTTT

d_gene: TRBD1
v_gene: TRBV6-1
abundance: few
j_gene: TRBJ2-5
CDR3aa: CASNDRERETQYF
CDR3nt: TGTGCCAGCAACGACAGGGAGCGGGAGACCCAGTACTTC

d_gene: TRBD1
v_gene: TRBV2
abundance: once
j_gene: TRBJ2-7
CDR3aa: CASSGGDRAYEQYF
CDR3nt: TGTGCCAGCAGTGGAGGGGACAGAGCCTACGAGCAGTACTTC

d_gene: .
v_gene: TRBV10-2
abundance: .
j_gene: TRBJ2-7
CDR3aa: CASSAISPGEQYF
CDR3nt: TGCGCCAGCAGTGCTATCTCCCCGGGGGAGCAGTACTTC

d_gene: .
v_gene: TRBV7-2
abundance: .
j_gene: TRBJ2-2
CDR3aa: CASSQRTGTGELFF
CDR3nt: TGTGCCAGCAGCCAGCGGACTGGAACCGGGGAGCTGTTTTTT

d_gene: .
v_gene: TRBV28
abundance: few
j_gene: TRBJ2-5
CDR3aa: CASSSLGGPQETQYF
CDR3nt: TGTGCCAGCTCGAGTTTAGGGGGGCCCCAAGAGACCCAGTACTTC

d_gene: .
v_gene: TRBV7-2
abundance: few
j_gene: TRBJ2-7
CDR3aa: CASSRRDTFVEQYF
CDR3nt: TGTGCCAGCAGCCGGAGGGACACCTTTGTCGAGCAGTACTTC

d_gene: .
v_gene: TRBV15
abundance: .
j_gene: TRBJ1-1
CDR3aa: CATSTDMNTEAFF
CDR3nt: TGTGCCACCAGCACTGATATGAACACTGAAGCTTTCTTT

d_gene: TRBD2
v_gene: TRBV20-1
abundance: .
j_gene: TRBJ2-5
CDR3aa: CSAPTSGGQETQYF
CDR3nt: TGCAGTGCCCCGACTAGCGGGGGCCAAGAGACCCAGTACTTC

d_gene: .
v_gene: TRBV6-6
abundance: .
j_gene: TRBJ1-1
CDR3aa: CASTQGRGNTEAFF
CDR3nt: TGTGCCAGCACCCAAGGACGGGGGAACACTGAAGCTTTCTTT

d_gene: TRBD1
v_gene: TRBV7-2
abundance: .
j_gene: TRBJ2-7
CDR3aa: CASSWDRLSYEQYF
CDR3nt: TGTGCCAGCAGCTGGGACAGGCTTTCCTACGAGCAGTACTTC

d_gene: .
v_gene: TRBV12-3/TRBV12-4
abundance: .
j_gene: TRBJ1-2
CDR3aa: CASSLEQGLMGGYTF
CDR3nt: TGTGCCAGCAGTTTAGAACAGGGCCTCATGGGGGGCTACACCTTC

d_gene: .
v_gene: TRBV29-1
abundance: .
j_gene: TRBJ2-2
CDR3aa: CSVQTSGELFF
CDR3nt: TGCAGCGTTCAGACTAGCGGGGAGCTGTTTTTT

d_gene: .
v_gene: TRBV18
abundance: .
j_gene: TRBJ1-5
CDR3aa: CASSPDSYSNQPQHF
CDR3nt: TGTGCCAGCTCACCGGACAGCTATAGCAATCAGCCCCAGCATTTT

d_gene: .
v_gene: TRBV5-1
abundance: few
j_gene: TRBJ1-2
CDR3aa: CASSLGQTLYGYTF
CDR3nt: TGCGCCAGCAGCTTGGGACAGACCCTCTATGGCTACACCTTC

d_gene: .
v_gene: TRBV4-1
abundance: .
j_gene: TRBJ1-5
CDR3aa: CASSHPTGRDSNQPQHF
CDR3nt: TGCGCCAGCAGCCACCCCACAGGGAGGGATAGCAATCAGCCCCAGCATTTT

d_gene: .
v_gene: TRBV14
abundance: .
j_gene: TRBJ1-5
CDR3aa: CASSQAPGYSNQPQHF
CDR3nt: TGTGCCAGCAGCCAAGCTCCAGGTTATAGCAATCAGCCCCAGCATTTT

d_gene: TRBD1
v_gene: TRBV28
abundance: .
j_gene: TRBJ1-2
CDR3aa: CASSLSPGQGYGCTF
CDR3nt: TGTGCCAGCAGTTTATCCCCTGGACAGGGCTATGGCTGCACCTTC